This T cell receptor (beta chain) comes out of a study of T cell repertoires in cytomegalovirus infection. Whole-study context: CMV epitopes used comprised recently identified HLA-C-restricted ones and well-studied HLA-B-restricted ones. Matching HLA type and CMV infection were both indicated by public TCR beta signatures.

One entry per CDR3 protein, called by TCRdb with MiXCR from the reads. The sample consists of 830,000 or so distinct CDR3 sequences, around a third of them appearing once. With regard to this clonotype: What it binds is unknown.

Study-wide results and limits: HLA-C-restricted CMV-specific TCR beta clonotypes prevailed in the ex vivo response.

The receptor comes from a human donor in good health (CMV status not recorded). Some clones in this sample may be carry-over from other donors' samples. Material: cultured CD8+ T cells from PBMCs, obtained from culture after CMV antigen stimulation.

CDR3 sequence reads: CASSYRLAGSQNEQFF. The CDR3 DNA reads TGTGCCAGCAGCTACCGACTAGCGGGGAGCCAGAATGAGCAGTTCTTC. This chain connects TRBV12-3 or TRBV12-4 to TRBJ2-1; 11 nucleotides line up with TRBD2. This CDR3 has 16 amino acids. J lost 7 bases, V lost 6 bases, and 11 bases had no gene match.